This is a list of T cell receptor beta chains from one sample in a study of cytomegalovirus exposure and HLA in healthy donors. Libraries were prepared by immunoSEQ multiplex PCR; TCRdb keeps only in-frame clonotypes and omits some of them. The data contain hundreds of thousands of clones, about 88% of them seen just once; the ten biggest clones take up more than 10%. Specimen: PBMCs. The source of these receptors is a man aged 18 to 30 in good health and CMV-seropositive. Each CDR3 is given with its conserved first and last residue.

>TRBJ1-1|TRBV7-2
CASSPRRSTEAFF
>TRBJ1-2|TRBV19
CASSQNDRGNGYTF
>TRBJ2-2|TRBV18
CASPLGTNTGELFF
>TRBJ1-2|TRBV10-3
CAISESWVAESGYTF
>TRBJ2-7|TRBV5-4
CASSSPGQGLGEQYF
>TRBJ2-3|TRBV4-1
CASSPGRTSSREGTQYF
>TRBJ2-7|TRBV7-3
CASSLGVVEQYF
>TRBJ2-2|TRBV5-1
CASSLWSSGSGTGELFF
>TRBJ2-1|TRBV27
CASGRTGRNEQFF
>TRBJ1-2|TRBV6-6
CASSYWRGQDYGYTF
>TRBJ2-5|TRBV7-7
CASAREGETQYF
>TRBJ2-1|TRBV7-9
CASSRRDRPLLWFF
>TRBJ1-1|TRBV27
CASRGQLNTEAFF
>TRBJ2-7|TRBV7-2
CASSSWTGGEGEQYF
>TRBJ2-1|TRBV7-9
CASSWRARGNEQFF
>TRBJ1-1|TRBV7-8
CASSPLWTGVKAFF
>TRBJ2-7|TRBV10-1
CARLTSGTFDNEQYF
>TRBJ1-2|TRBV6-5
CASSLNRGAYGYTF
>TRBJ1-1|TRBV7-9
CASSLGEWANTEAFF
>TRBJ1-4|TRBV28
CAILAGDNEKLFF